This TCR beta chain was found in a study of OX40 agonist ivuxolimab in advanced cancers. Broadly, across the study: The costimulatory receptor OX40 (CD134) was targeted by ivuxolimab, a fully human IgG2 agonistic monoclonal antibody. In the dose-escalation cohort, about four fifths of patients were male, and the mean age was 60 years with a range of roughly 23 to 79. Of the 50 or so patients in dose escalation, about 19 had hepatocellular carcinoma, about 15 had melanoma, 9 had renal cell carcinoma and 9 had head and neck cancer. Partial responses occurred in three dose-escalation patients, of whom one had hepatocellular carcinoma and two had cutaneous melanoma. Peripheral TCRbeta sequencing was intended to test whether TCR sequence diversity was altered and clonal T-cell expansion was caused by ivuxolimab. Prior anti-PD-1, anti-PD-L1 or anti-CTLA-4 therapy was permitted, and approximately 40% of dose-escalation patients had received checkpoint inhibitors. Intravenous ivuxolimab was administered to patients every 2 weeks at six dose levels: 0.01, 0.1, 0.3, 1.5, 3 and 10 mg/kg. The paper describes the monotherapy dose-escalation part (N = 52 patients) of the phase I trial of ivuxolimab. The research as a whole found: At doses of 0.1 to 3.0 mg/kg, clonal expansion of both CD4+ and CD8+ T cells in blood was seen between baseline and week 6. On average, CD8+ T cells showed more expanded clones than CD4+ T cells after ivuxolimab. Antigen specificity was not determined for the clonally expanded peripheral T cells. Low levels of normalized T-cell clonal expansion were also seen in some nonresponding patients. Partial responders in the 0.1-3.0 mg/kg groups had among the lowest normalized peripheral clonal expansion, especially among CD8+ T cells.

Worth noting for this clone: Its antigen specificity is not known. No much larger clonotype is one base removed from it; base qualities were not supplied.

Genomic DNA was extracted from sorted cells for sequencing of the TCRbeta CDR3 region. TCRbeta CDR3 regions were sequenced using the immunoSEQ Assay. The source is immuneACCESS, and TCRdb retained only in-frame sequences with V and J called. Part of the clones is not carried over; for the studies checked, unresolved V genes explain less than half of this, and the remainder is unexplained. In all, the sample holds 45,000 to 60,000 clones, and roughly 90% of those were seen once. Jointly, the top ten make up 6.5% to 7.5% of the sample. The trial excluded patients who had a history of autoimmune disease or were on systemic immunosuppression. Peripheral blood for TCR sequencing was collected from all dose cohorts at baseline, on cycle 4 day 1, and on cycle 7 day 1. The samples were drawn from a first-in-human, open-label, multicenter phase I dose-escalation trial of ivuxolimab. Adults with locally advanced or metastatic melanoma, renal cell, hepatocellular, or head and neck squamous cell carcinoma were enrolled in the trial. Before TCR sequencing, CD4+ and CD8+ T cells were separately sorted from peripheral blood.

Germline trimming amounts to 5 bases on V and 2 bases on J, with 1 as the count of junction bases outside the gene matches. The germline V gene supplies CDR1 SGHTA and CDR2 FQGNSA. The CDR3 goes from the cysteine to the phenylalanine over 13 residues. The CDR3 DNA has 39 bases and is translated from base 1. This sample comprised CD4+ or CD8+ T cells sorted from blood, obtained in a trial of the OX40 agonist ivuxolimab. This sequence was found in an adult with an advanced solid tumor such as melanoma, head and neck, liver or kidney cancer. In this chain, TRBV7-2 is recombined with TRBJ2-7; a stretch of 9 junction bases matches TRBD1. The CDR3 region reads CASSRTGAYEQYF. The nucleotide sequence reads as follows: TGTGCCAGCAGCCGGACAGGGGCCTACGAGCAGTACTTC.